This T cell receptor beta chain was found in a study of blood T cell repertoires in COVID-19. Study summary: From T cells, B-cell-depleted T cells, or PBMCs came the material, which was cDNA or gDNA.

Profiled with immunoSEQ multiplex PCR; TCRdb holds only in-frame clones, not every one. The sample holds 230,000 or so clones, approximately 84% seen once. The sample taken for sequencing was peripheral blood. The TCR comes from a man in his forties or fifties with active or convalescent COVID-19.

CDR3 residues: CASSVVPGVGLAGSTGELFF. The CDR3 DNA follows: TGTGCCAGCAGCGTAGTCCCCGGGGTTGGACTAGCGGGGTCGACCGGGGAGCTGTTTTTT. This chain links TRBV9 with TRBJ2-2, with 12 bases lining up with TRBD2. CDR3 length equals 20 residues. CDR1 is SGDLS, CDR2 YYNGEE, per germline. Unmatched junction bases numbered 14, after V lost 0 bases and J lost 5 bases.